Presented here are 10 T cell receptor beta chains from one specimen sequenced in a study of T cell responses to AZD1222 COVID-19 vaccine. Profiling relied on immunoSEQ multiplex PCR, and the TCRdb table lists in-frame clones only, not all of them. The data show roughly 150,000 clones, 91% seen once. Sequencing was performed on peripheral blood, taken on day 0 of AZD1222 vaccination. The receptors shown here come from an adult in good health.

The chain uses TRBV3-1 (or the pseudogene TRBV3-2) and TRBJ1-6, with TRBD1 matching 9 bases. This CDR3 comprises 18 residues. The V gene end was trimmed by 3 bases and the J gene end by 1 base; junction bases not matched to a gene: 7. Germline V CDR1 and CDR2: LGHDT, YNNKEL (reference sequence). CDR3 nucleotide sequence: TGTGCCAGCAGCCATCCTAACAGGGGGCTTTCCTATAATTCACCCCTCCACTTT. Translated, it gives CASSHPNRGLSYNSPLHF.

This chain connects TRBV6-2 or TRBV6-3 to TRBJ1-5; D may be TRBD1 (6 bases). This CDR3 spans 14 amino acids. Between the trimmed V and J ends, which lost 6 bases and 4 bases, there was a span of 13 bases. Germline V gene lookup returns CDR1 MNHEY and CDR2 SVGEGT. CDR3 DNA: TGTGCCAGCAGCCCAACAGGGACGAATCAGCCCCAGCATTTT. Translating it yields CASSPTGTNQPQHF.

The rearrangement uses TRBV7-2 and TRBJ1-1; a possible D gene is TRBD1 (5 bases). CDR1 and CDR2 (germline): SGHTA, FQGNSA. V was shortened by 5 bases and J by 5 bases, with 21 bases between the two germline ends. The CDR3 contains 16 residues. The CDR3 reads CASSAVSAGHGTEAFF. The CDR3 DNA reads as TGTGCCAGCAGCGCGGTCTCGGCAGGGCATGGAACTGAAGCTTTCTTT.

The chain carries TRBV5-1 and TRBJ2-3; no definite D call. The germline V gene has CDR1 SGHRS and CDR2 YFSETQ. With 0 bases removed from V and 0 bases from J, the gap between germline ends came to 8 bases. The CDR3 runs 15 residues. The CDR3 spells CASSLDSSSTDTQYF. CDR3 coding DNA: TGCGCCAGCAGCTTGGACAGTTCTAGCACAGATACGCAGTATTTT.

The chain joins TRBV30 to TRBJ1-1; 7 bases agree with TRBD1. Germline V gene data show CDR1 as GTSNPN and CDR2 as SVGIG (reference sequence). The CDR3 totals 14 residues. The V segment lost 8 bases and the J segment 1 base; nucleotides outside the gene matches: 10. For the CDR3, the DNA is TGTGCCCTGTGCGACTGGACAGGGAACACTGAAGCTTTCTTT. As protein: CALCDWTGNTEAFF.

V is TRBV28 and J is TRBJ2-4; D is unclear. CDR1 and CDR2 from the germline V gene are MDHEN and SYDVKM. Trimming removed 5 bases from V and 0 bases from J, with 17 bases in between. This CDR3 comprises 17 residues. CDR3 sequence reads: CASSPISGALAKNIQYF. CDR3 coding DNA: TGTGCCAGCAGTCCGATATCAGGCGCTTTAGCCAAAAACATTCAGTACTTC.

The CDR3 spells CASRTGQGNSPLHF. DNA of the CDR3: TGTGCCAGCAGGACAGGACAGGGAAATTCACCCCTCCACTTT. The chain is built from TRBV6-5 and TRBJ1-6; 8 bases align to TRBD1. The CDR3 spans 14 residues. Trimming cost V 6 bases and J 7 bases; bases outside gene matches: 5. Germline V CDR1 and CDR2: MNHEY, SVGAGI.

The chain joins TRBV3-1 (or the pseudogene TRBV3-2) to TRBJ2-3; a possible D gene is TRBD2 (7 bases). This CDR3 has 15 amino acids. Germline V gives CDR1 LGHDT, CDR2 YNNKEL (reference sequence). V gave up 2 bases and J gave up 8 bases, with 17 bases separating them. In DNA, the CDR3 is TGTGCCAGCAGCCAACTAGCGGAGGGGGGTGGTACGCAGTATTTT. Translated: CASSQLAEGGGTQYF.

With respect to this clone: Other nucleotide sequences in the sample specify the same CDR3. This chain connects TRBV18 to TRBJ2-5; D gene unclear. There are 11 residues in the CDR3. Trimming pared 3 bases from V and 2 bases from J, leaving 1 base between. Germline V gene sequence: CDR1 KGHSH, CDR2 LQKENI. The CDR3 reads CASSPQETQYF. The DNA for the CDR3 is TGTGCCAGCTCACCTCAAGAGACCCAGTACTTC. Together with reference TRBV18 and TRBJ2-5, the CDR3 gives the full variable domain: NAGVMQNPRHLVRRRGQEARLRCSPMKGHSHVYWYRQLPEEGLKFMVYLQKENIIDESGMPKERFSAEFPKEGPSILRIQQVVRGDSAAYFCASSPQETQYFGPGTRLLVL.

The chain has TRBV13 and TRBJ1-1; D ambiguous. Germline-derived CDR1 and CDR2 are PRHDT and FYEKMQ (reference sequence). Trimming stripped 1 base from V and 1 base from J, with 4 bases between. CDR3 size: 13 residues. For the CDR3, the DNA is TGTGCCAGCAGCTTAGCAGGGAACACTGAAGCTTTCTTT. It codes for CASSLAGNTEAFF.